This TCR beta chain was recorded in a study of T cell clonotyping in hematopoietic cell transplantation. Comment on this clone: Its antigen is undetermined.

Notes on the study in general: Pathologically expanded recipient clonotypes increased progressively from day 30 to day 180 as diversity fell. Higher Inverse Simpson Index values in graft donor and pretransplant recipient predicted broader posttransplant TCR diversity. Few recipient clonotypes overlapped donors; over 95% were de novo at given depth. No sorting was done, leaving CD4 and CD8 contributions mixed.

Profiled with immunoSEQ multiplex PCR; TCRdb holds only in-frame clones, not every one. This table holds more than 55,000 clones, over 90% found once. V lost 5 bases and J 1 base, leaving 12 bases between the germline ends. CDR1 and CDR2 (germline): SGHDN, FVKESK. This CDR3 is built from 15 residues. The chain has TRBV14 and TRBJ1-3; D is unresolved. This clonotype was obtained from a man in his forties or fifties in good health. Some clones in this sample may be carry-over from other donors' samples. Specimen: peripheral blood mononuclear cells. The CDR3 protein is CASSGSLFSGNTIYF. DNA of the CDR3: TGTGCCAGCAGCGGCAGCTTGTTTTCTGGAAACACCATATATTTT.